Presented here are 18 T cell receptor beta chains from one specimen sequenced in a study of human T cells and chemical hapten exposure. Regarding time point: patch test 1, 2 weeks after DPC sensitization. Described treatment: therapeutic diphenylcyclopropenone sensitization with weekly scalp DPC. TCRdb redid the calling of the RACE reads with MiXCR, one entry per CDR3 protein. This table has approximately 340,000 distinct CDR3 sequences, under 8% appearing once. The specimen was whole blood, collected in connection with sensitization to the hapten diphenylcyclopropenone (DPC). The receptor set was obtained from a woman younger than 35 with alopecia areata. Some clones in this sample may be carry-over from other donors' samples.

This clonotype was counted a few times. The chain carries TRBV7-6 and TRBJ1-2; TRBD1 aligns across 8 bases. Germline CDR1 is SGHVS and CDR2 is FNYEAQ. The CDR3 is 22 residues long. V trimming: 0 bases; J trimming: 0 bases; junction bases outside the gene matches: 21. CDR3 loop: CASSLAMEQGEGITLANYGYTF. DNA of the CDR3: TGTGCCAGCAGCTTAGCGATGGAACAGGGGGAAGGTATAACGTTGGCTAACTATGGCTACACCTTC.

There are a few counts of this clonotype. The rearrangement joins TRBV29-1 to TRBJ2-2; D not resolved. Trimming removed 1 base from V and 0 bases from J, with 9 bases in between. CDR1 is SQVTM and CDR2 is ANQGSEA in the germline V gene. The CDR3 consists of 15 residues. CDR3 sequence reads: CSVEVGVTNTGELFF. The CDR3 DNA sequence: TGCAGCGTTGAAGTAGGAGTAACGAACACCGGGGAGCTGTTTTTT.

This clonotype was observed many times. V usage is TRBV29-1 and J usage is TRBJ2-3; TRBD2 agrees at 8 bases. V lost 1 base and J lost 7; bases outside the gene matches: 10. The V gene's germline CDR1 is SQVTM and CDR2 ANQGSEA. This CDR3 is built from 15 residues. DNA for the CDR3: TGCAGCGTTGAAGTCATAGCGGGGTCCGGTAATACGCAGTATTTT. This encodes CSVEVIAGSGNTQYF.

This clonotype was observed at least ten times. This sequence joins TRBV13 and TRBJ2-1; D not resolved. This CDR3 has 18 residues. Deletions cut 8 bases from V and 1 base from J, with 24 bases between. Looked up from germline, CDR1 is PRHDT and CDR2 is FYEKMQ (reference sequence). CDR3 region: CASGLARWASGSYNEQFF. The CDR3 region has the DNA TGTGCCAGCGGATTAGCCCGCTGGGCGTCTGGATCCTACAATGAGCAGTTCTTC.

This clonotype was observed at least ten times. The rearrangement uses TRBV6-5 and TRBJ2-3; no clear D. Germline CDR1 and CDR2: MNHEY and SVGAGI. The CDR3 sequence is 11 residues long. Between the trimmed V and J ends, which lost 6 bases and 7 bases, there was a span of 8 bases. CDR3 sequence: CASSRRNTQYF. The CDR3 bases are TGTGCCAGCAGCCGTCGAAATACGCAGTATTTT.

The chain employs TRBV6-5 and TRBJ1-6, with 8 bases identical to TRBD1. CDR1 and CDR2 (germline): MNHEY, SVGAGI. The ends lost 6 bases at V and 3 bases at J; junction bases unmatched: 7. The CDR3 length is 16 residues. The CDR3 protein is CASRFSGGYYNSPLHF. The CDR3 nucleotides read TGTGCCAGCAGATTCTCAGGGGGCTACTATAATTCACCCCTCCACTTT.

In this sample, this clonotype turned up many times. This chain links TRBV29-1 with TRBJ2-1; D is possibly TRBD1 (6 bases). The ends were cut back, 2 bases at V and 6 bases at J, with 11 bases in the middle. The CDR3 contains 13 residues. Germline V gives CDR1 SQVTM, CDR2 ANQGSEA. For the CDR3, the DNA is TGCAGCGTTGAAAGTAGGGACACCAATGAGCAGTTCTTC. Translation gives CSVESRDTNEQFF.

The sample holds a few counts of this clonotype. The chain is built from TRBV27 and TRBJ1-1, with D tentatively TRBD1 (6 bases). The V gene lost 4 bases and the J gene lost 5 bases, with 17 bases spanning the gap. Germline CDR1 reads MNHEY; CDR2 reads SMNVEV (reference sequence). This CDR3 is 15 amino acids long. DNA for the CDR3: TGTGCCAGCAGTTCCCCGCAGGGGTTTGGGACTGAAGCTTTCTTT. Translating it yields CASSSPQGFGTEAFF.

This clonotype came up a few times. The genes are TRBV13 and TRBJ1-2; TRBD1 matches at 9 bases. The V segment lost 5 bases and the J segment 4 bases; nucleotides outside the gene matches: 8. CDR3 length: 15 residues. In germline, CDR1 is PRHDT, CDR2 FYEKMQ (reference sequence). As DNA, the CDR3 is TGTGCCAGCAGCCAAGGGACAGGGAGGCCCTATGGCTACACCTTC. Translating gives CASSQGTGRPYGYTF.

This clonotype was counted a few times. The chain has TRBV29-1 and TRBJ2-4, with D hard to call. Trimming removed 6 bases at V and 8 bases at J, with 11 bases between. From germline, CDR1 is SQVTM and CDR2 ANQGSEA. This CDR3 is built from 11 residues. CDR3 loop: CSVGLLDIQYF. CDR3 nucleotides: TGCAGCGTAGGGCTATTGGACATTCAGTACTTC.

This clonotype was seen more than once but under ten times. The J gene is TRBJ2-2, the V gene TRBV6-2 or TRBV6-3; 15 bases map to TRBD2. With V trimmed by 2 bases and J by 3 bases, 10 bases remained unmatched. CDR3 length: 20 residues. Germline CDR1 reads MNHEY; CDR2 reads SVGEGT. This chain's CDR3 is CASSYTAGTSGGPYTGELFF. CDR3 nucleotides: TGTGCCAGCAGTTACACCGCCGGGACTAGCGGGGGGCCGTACACCGGGGAGCTGTTTTTT.

This clonotype was seen a few times. V is TRBV4-3 and J is TRBJ2-3; 8 bases fit TRBD2. With V trimmed by 0 bases and J by 5 bases, 4 bases remained unmatched. Germline V CDR1 and CDR2: LGHNA, YSLEER. The CDR3 is 15 amino acids. CDR3 in DNA: TGCGCCAGCAGCCAAGAATGGACTAGCTTAGATACGCAGTATTTT. Its protein product is CASSQEWTSLDTQYF.

Ten or more counts support this clonotype. The chain recombines TRBV24-1 with TRBJ2-3; 11 nucleotides line up with TRBD2. Germline V CDR1 and CDR2: KGHDR, SFDVKD. The V segment lost 5 bases and the J segment 4 bases; nucleotides outside the gene matches: 7. The CDR3 length is 16 residues. Here the CDR3 reads CATSASGTSGPDTQYF. The CDR3 nucleotides are TGTGCCACCAGTGCTAGCGGGACTAGCGGTCCAGATACGCAGTATTTT.

This clonotype occurred a few times. The gene calls are TRBV6-5 and TRBJ2-3; 8 positions agree with TRBD1. CDR1 MNHEY and CDR2 SVGAGI come from the germline V gene. V was clipped by 6 bases and J by 0 bases; unmatched bases: 5. The CDR3 loop spans 15 amino acids. The CDR3 bases are TGTGCCAGCAGATTTAGACAGGGGAGCACAGATACGCAGTATTTT. This encodes CASRFRQGSTDTQYF.

V is TRBV12-3 or TRBV12-4 and J is TRBJ2-1, with 16 nucleotides matching TRBD2. The CDR3 contains 20 residues. V shed 3 bases and J 8 bases; nucleotides not matched to a gene: 16. The CDR3 DNA reads as TGTGCCAGCAGTTTTTACAAAGCCGGGACTAGCGGGGGGGCCGTAGATGAGCAGTTCTTC. It is translated as CASSFYKAGTSGGAVDEQFF.

In its sample, this clonotype was seen many times. The chain employs TRBV7-9 and TRBJ1-2; no definite D call. The germline V gene encodes CDR1 SEHNR and CDR2 FQNEAQ (reference sequence). The V end was cut by 3 bases, the J end by 0 bases, with 17 bases between. The CDR3 totals 17 residues. The CDR3 sequence: CASSFVARAGANYGYTF. CDR3 in DNA: TGTGCCAGCAGCTTTGTCGCAAGGGCAGGAGCTAACTATGGCTACACCTTC.

This clonotype was seen a few times. The chain uses TRBV2 and TRBJ1-2; no firm D call. This CDR3 has 14 residues. V was clipped by 1 base and J by 3 bases, with 9 bases between them. Germline CDR1 and CDR2: SNHLY and FYNNEI. The CDR3: CASSEGVRYYGYTF. CDR3 bases: TGTGCCAGCAGTGAAGGGGTCAGATACTATGGCTACACCTTC.

The rearrangement uses TRBV6-6 and TRBJ2-3; the match to TRBD2 covers 8 bases. The CDR3 loop spans 16 amino acids. The germline V gene encodes CDR1 MNHNY and CDR2 SVGAGI (reference sequence). After removal of 4 bases from V and 4 bases from J, the junction contained 10 bases not matched to a gene. The CDR3 protein is CASSSPGGPGADTQYF. The CDR3 DNA reads TGTGCCAGCAGTTCCCCGGGGGGGCCTGGGGCAGATACGCAGTATTTT.